One and the same sample provided the 31 T cell receptor beta chains below, sequenced in a study of blood T cell repertoires in COVID-19. Clones were read by immunoSEQ multiplex PCR, and TCRdb kept only the in-frame ones, dropping some. In the table there are some 100,000 clones, 88% of which are singletons. Sequences were obtained from peripheral blood. These receptors all stem from a woman older than 75 with active COVID-19.

A single count supports this clone. DNA for the CDR3: TGTGCCAGCAGTTTTAGCGGGAGAATTGCCTACAATGAGCAGTTCTTC. This codes for CASSFSGRIAYNEQFF. The V gene is TRBV7-9, the J gene TRBJ2-1; TRBD2 aligns across 9 bases. V was pared by 6 bases and J by 2 bases, with 8 bases of the junction left unmatched. Germline V gives CDR1 SEHNR, CDR2 FQNEAQ (reference sequence). The CDR3 is made up of 16 amino acids.

The genes are TRBV7-9 and TRBJ1-5; no clear D. Germline lookup yields CDR1 SEHNR and CDR2 FQNEAQ (reference sequence). The V and J ends lost 1 base and 3 bases respectively, with 7 bases between them. The CDR3 runs to 14 residues. The CDR3 bases are TGTGCCAGCAGCTTAGGCAGATTCAATCAGCCCCAGCATTTT. Protein: CASSLGRFNQPQHF.

J is TRBJ2-7 and V is TRBV7-2, with D maybe TRBD1 (7 bases). Trimming left V 5 bases short and J 5 bases short, with 19 bases between. Germline CDR1 is SGHTA and CDR2 is FQGNSA. The CDR3 consists of 15 residues. Here the CDR3 DNA reads TGTGCCAGCAGCCTAATGGGCAGGGGGGTCCACGAGCAGTACTTC. It specifies CASSLMGRGVHEQYF.

This chain links TRBV7-2 with TRBJ2-3; 12 bases agree with TRBD2. Germline trimming cut 3 bases from V and 8 bases from J; bases unmatched to any gene: 9. This CDR3 spans 16 amino acids. CDR1 is SGHTA, CDR2 FQGNSA, per germline. The CDR3 loop reads CASSFGLAGPRATQYF. The CDR3 DNA sequence: TGTGCCAGCAGCTTCGGACTAGCGGGGCCCCGGGCTACGCAGTATTTT.

The count of this clone is one. The chain uses TRBV27 and TRBJ2-2; 8 nucleotides align to TRBD1. CDR1 MNHEY and CDR2 SMNVEV come from the germline V gene (reference sequence). This CDR3 region has 15 residues. J lost 1 base, V lost 3 bases, and 1 base had no gene match. CDR3 protein: CASSLGQVNTGELFF. DNA for the CDR3: TGTGCCAGCAGTTTGGGACAGGTGAACACCGGGGAGCTGTTTTTT.

The CDR3 nucleotides are TGTGCCAGCTCACTGGGGGAGGCTAACTATGGCTACACCTTC. It codes for CASSLGEANYGYTF. The chain uses TRBV18 and TRBJ1-2, with D tentatively TRBD1 (5 bases). The germline CDR1 and CDR2 sequences are KGHSH and LQKENI. The CDR3 consists of 14 residues. Trimming took 4 bases from V and 0 from J, leaving 9 bases between them.

The chain employs TRBV4-2 and TRBJ2-3, with 7 bases aligning to TRBD1. The V gene's germline CDR1 is LGHNA and CDR2 YNFKEQ. The CDR3 contains 14 residues. The V segment lost 2 bases and the J segment 4 bases; nucleotides outside the gene matches: 3. CDR3 in amino acids: CASSQPTGADTQYF. CDR3 DNA: TGTGCCAGCAGCCAACCTACAGGGGCAGATACGCAGTATTTT.

This chain uses TRBV18 with TRBJ1-5, with TRBD1 identical over 9 bases. V trimming: 5 bases; J trimming: 1 base; junction bases outside the gene matches: 3. The CDR3 extends over 15 amino acids. CDR1 KGHSH and CDR2 LQKENI come from the germline V gene. Written as DNA, the CDR3 is TGTGCCAGCTCAGAACAGGGGGCCAGCAATCAGCCCCAGCATTTT. Translated: CASSEQGASNQPQHF.

This clone has more than one count but fewer than ten. The chain combines TRBV2 with TRBJ2-1; D ambiguous. In germline, CDR1 is SNHLY, CDR2 FYNNEI. The CDR3 spans 14 residues. V was cut by 7 bases and J by 9 bases, with 19 bases left in between. The CDR3 loop reads CASKSLASVGEQFF. The CDR3 region has the DNA TGTGCCAGCAAATCCCTGGCTAGTGTGGGTGAGCAGTTCTTC.

This clone has more than one count but fewer than ten. This rearrangement joins TRBV2 to TRBJ1-5; D may be TRBD1 (5 bases). V was trimmed by 4 bases and J by 7 bases, leaving 14 bases between them. The germline V gene encodes CDR1 SNHLY and CDR2 FYNNEI. The CDR3 runs 14 residues. CDR3 region: CASSVVGREQPQHF. The CDR3 DNA follows: TGTGCCAGCAGTGTTGTTGGCAGGGAACAGCCCCAGCATTTT.

The V and J genes are TRBV7-8 and TRBJ2-3, with 7 bases that match TRBD2. The CDR3 spans 16 residues. Trimming took 1 base from V and 2 from J; bases not matched to a gene: 6. In germline, CDR1 is SGHVS, CDR2 FQNEAQ. This chain's CDR3 is CASSLDAGDYTDTQYF. CDR3 coding DNA: TGTGCCAGCAGCTTAGACGCGGGGGATTACACAGATACGCAGTATTTT.

This sequence joins TRBV9 and TRBJ2-1; 11 nucleotides line up with TRBD2. Germline CDR1 reads SGDLS; CDR2 reads YYNGEE. V shed 0 bases, J shed 1 base, and the junction held 12 bases outside the gene matches. The CDR3 loop spans 20 amino acids. CDR3 bases: TGTGCCAGCAGCGTAGTAGGGGGGCTAGCGGGAGGTGGTTCCTACAATGAGCAGTTCTTC. Amino acid sequence: CASSVVGGLAGGGSYNEQFF.

The chain links TRBV5-4 to TRBJ1-2; 7 nucleotides align to TRBD1. The CDR3 covers 16 residues. J was trimmed by 4 bases and V by 0 bases; bases with no gene match: 9. Germline V gives CDR1 SGHNT, CDR2 YYREEE (reference sequence). The CDR3 DNA follows: TGTGCCAGCAGCTTGGCCACGGGGACAGTTGTCTATGGCTACACCTTC. It specifies CASSLATGTVVYGYTF.

CDR3 loop: CSVEHGGEQYF. CDR3 in DNA: TGCAGCGTTGAACACGGGGGCGAGCAGTACTTC. The chain employs TRBV29-1 and TRBJ2-7; tentatively, D is TRBD2 (6 bases). V was shortened by 2 bases and J by 6 bases, with 8 bases between the two germline ends. This CDR3 has 11 residues. Germline CDR1 and CDR2: SQVTM and ANQGSEA.

The chain carries TRBV11-2 and TRBJ2-5, with 14 positions matching TRBD2. This CDR3 has 17 residues. Germline assignment: CDR1 SGHAT and CDR2 FQNNGV. J was trimmed by 5 bases and V by 3 bases; bases with no gene match: 8. CDR3 residues: CASSFLTSGRAGETQYF. The CDR3 DNA reads TGTGCCAGCAGCTTCCTGACTAGCGGGAGGGCGGGGGAGACCCAGTACTTC.

The chain uses TRBV10-3 and TRBJ2-1, with 11 bases matching TRBD2. Trimming removed 1 base from V and 9 bases from J; junction bases left unmatched: 5. The CDR3 is 15 amino acids. Germline lookup yields CDR1 ENHRY and CDR2 SYGVKD. In nucleotides, the CDR3 is TGTGCCATCAGTGAGTTTAGCGGGAGGGGAGGTGAGCAGTTCTTC. Translated, it gives CAISEFSGRGGEQFF.

This clone was seen just once. CDR3 region: CASSGQAKETQYF. The CDR3 DNA sequence: TGTGCCAGCTCGGGGCAGGCAAAAGAGACCCAGTACTTC. The genes are TRBV18 and TRBJ2-5; D might be TRBD1 (5 bases). Germline CDR1 reads KGHSH; CDR2 reads LQKENI. The CDR3 consists of 13 residues. Trimming removed 6 bases at V and 3 bases at J, with 11 bases between.

The chain couples TRBV4-3 to TRBJ2-7; TRBD2 matches at 10 bases. Germline values: CDR1 LGHNA, CDR2 YSLEER. J was trimmed by 2 bases and V by 4 bases; bases with no gene match: 5. CDR3 size: 15 residues. This CDR3 reads CASSLLAGETYEQYF. CDR3 nucleotide sequence: TGCGCCAGCAGCCTCCTAGCGGGAGAAACCTACGAGCAGTACTTC.

This chain connects TRBV29-1 to TRBJ1-2; possible D gene TRBD1, 5 bases. Trimming removed 1 base from V and 6 bases from J, with 12 bases in between. CDR3 size: 13 residues. Germline V lookup: CDR1 SQVTM, CDR2 ANQGSEA. In nucleotides, the CDR3 is TGCAGCGTTGAAGCGGCGGGGGATCATGGCTACACCTTC. Its translation: CSVEAAGDHGYTF. Full variable domain (missing parts from reference TRBV29-1 and TRBJ1-2): SAVISQKPSRDICQRGTSLTIQCQVDSQVTMMFWYRQQPGQSLTLIATANQGSEATYESGFVIDKFPISRPNLTFSTLTVSNMSPEDSSIYLCSVEAAGDHGYTFGSGTRLTVV.

The chain combines TRBV9 with TRBJ2-2; 9 bases align to TRBD1. V lost 0 bases and J lost 4; bases outside the gene matches: 10. CDR1 SGDLS and CDR2 YYNGEE come from the germline V gene. This CDR3 spans 18 amino acids. The CDR3 loop is CASSVEPPGQGPTGELFF. As DNA, the CDR3 is TGTGCCAGCAGCGTAGAGCCTCCGGGACAGGGTCCCACCGGGGAGCTGTTTTTT.

V usage is TRBV7-2 and J usage is TRBJ2-2; D is perhaps TRBD2 (7 bases). Per the germline V gene, CDR1 is SGHTA and CDR2 is FQGNSA. V shed 5 bases and J shed 2 bases, with 12 bases lying between them. The CDR3 length is 15 residues. The CDR3 spells CASSPGGHNTGELFF. CDR3 sequence (DNA): TGTGCCAGCAGCCCGGGGGGACACAACACCGGGGAGCTGTTTTTT.

CDR3: CAISDPGTSGNTDTQYF. In DNA, the CDR3 is TGTGCCATCAGTGACCCGGGGACTAGCGGGAACACAGATACGCAGTATTTT. The V gene is TRBV10-3, the J gene TRBJ2-3; 13 bases are a match to TRBD2. The CDR3 spans 17 residues. The junction had 5 bases not matched to a gene; V was cut back by 3 bases and J by 2 bases. Looked up from germline, CDR1 is ENHRY and CDR2 is SYGVKD.

This rearrangement joins TRBV3-1 (or the pseudogene TRBV3-2) to TRBJ2-4; 7 bases match TRBD2. CDR1 and CDR2 (germline): LGHDT, YNNKEL (reference sequence). V lost 1 base to trimming and J lost 4 bases; unmatched junction nucleotides: 10. This CDR3 region has 17 residues. The CDR3: CASSQVSAGESKNIQYF. The CDR3 DNA is TGTGCCAGCAGCCAAGTATCTGCGGGAGAATCGAAAAACATTCAGTACTTC.

Concerning this clone itself: The junction differs from germline at one of its ends, possibly a read error. The chain uses TRBV7-7 and TRBJ2-2; weak D call: TRBD2 (5 bases). This CDR3 region has 14 residues. Per germline, CDR1 SSHAT and CDR2 FNYEAQ (reference sequence). CDR3 DNA sequence: TGTGCTAGCAGCGCCACTAGTAACACCGGGGAGCTGTTTTTT. Residues: CASSATSNTGELFF.

The V gene is TRBV11-1, the J gene TRBJ2-5; possible D gene TRBD1, 5 bases. V gave up 7 bases and J gave up 5 bases, with 17 bases separating them. The CDR3 contains 14 residues. Germline-derived CDR1 and CDR2 are SGHAT and FQDESV (reference sequence). The CDR3: CASTIGQGTETQYF. CDR3 coding DNA: TGTGCCAGCACGATAGGGCAGGGAACGGAGACCCAGTACTTC.

The rearrangement joins TRBV10-1 to TRBJ2-5, with 8 bases fitting TRBD1. This CDR3 contains 19 residues. After removal of 5 bases from V and 3 bases from J, the junction contained 20 bases not matched to a gene. Germline V gene lookup returns CDR1 WNHNN and CDR2 SYGVQD (reference sequence). The CDR3 loop is CASSTTGTGPPTVEETQYF. The DNA for the CDR3 is TGCGCCAGCAGTACGACCGGGACAGGCCCACCCACCGTGGAAGAGACCCAGTACTTC.

CDR3 sequence (DNA): TGTGCCAGCAGTAGGACAGGGGCTGGGTCACCCCTCCACTTT. This codes for CASSRTGAGSPLHF. The J gene is TRBJ1-6, the V gene TRBV7-2, with 9 positions matching TRBD1. CDR3 length: 14 amino acids. Unmatched junction bases numbered 7, after V lost 6 bases and J lost 10 bases. Germline V gene lookup returns CDR1 SGHTA and CDR2 FQGNSA.

The CDR3 protein is CASSRGGRGRTVDTQYF. The CDR3 region has the DNA TGCGCCAGCAGCCGAGGGGGCAGGGGGCGTACTGTGGATACGCAGTATTTT. J is TRBJ2-3 and V is TRBV4-3, with 8 bases fitting TRBD1. The CDR3 runs to 17 residues. J gave up 6 bases and V 4 bases, and 15 bases lay outside the gene matches. Germline V CDR1 and CDR2: LGHNA, YSLEER.

V usage is TRBV28 and J usage is TRBJ2-1, with D uncertain. This CDR3 spans 16 amino acids. From germline, CDR1 is MDHEN and CDR2 SYDVKM. Trimming removed 7 bases at V and 1 base at J, with 17 bases between. The CDR3 bases are TGTGCCAGCATTTGGTCGGGTTACGGGTCCTACAATGAGCAGTTCTTC. Protein: CASIWSGYGSYNEQFF.

CDR3: CASSLEGGRNQPQHF. CDR3 DNA: TGCGCCAGCAGCTTGGAAGGGGGCCGCAATCAGCCCCAGCATTTT. The chain is built from TRBV5-1 and TRBJ1-5; TRBD1 agrees at 7 bases. The CDR3 extends over 15 amino acids. Losses at the gene ends were 0 bases for V and 2 bases for J; bases not matched to a gene: 2. CDR1 SGHRS and CDR2 YFSETQ come from the germline V gene.

The chain is built from TRBV27 and TRBJ2-2, with D perhaps matching TRBD2 (6 bases). Germline lookup yields CDR1 MNHEY and CDR2 SMNVEV (reference sequence). The CDR3 is made up of 17 amino acids. V was clipped by 5 bases and J by 3 bases, with 19 bases between them. The CDR3 DNA reads TGTGCCAGCAGTGGGACCGGAGGAGGGACGTACACCGGGGAGCTGTTTTTT. Translation gives CASSGTGGGTYTGELFF.